The 5 T cell receptor beta chains below all came from one sample that was sequenced in a study of cytomegalovirus exposure and HLA in healthy donors. Primers for the PCR totalled 60 Vbeta and 13 Jbeta. Assay used: immunoSEQ multiplex PCR; TCRdb lists only in-frame clones, some missing. The sample has under 150,000 clones, under 85% seen once; the top ten hold approximately 0.9%. Sequencing input: PBMCs. These receptors all come from a man between 18 and 29 years old in good health and CMV-seronegative.

The J gene is TRBJ2-1, the V gene TRBV9; TRBD1 is a possible D gene (6 bases). Trimming removed 0 bases at V and 2 bases at J, with 12 bases between. This CDR3 has 16 amino acids. Germline lookup yields CDR1 SGDLS and CDR2 YYNGEE. The CDR3 bases are TGTGCCAGCAGCGTAGAAGCGCCAGGGGCCTACAATGAGCAGTTCTTC. It translates to CASSVEAPGAYNEQFF.

V and J are TRBV2 and TRBJ2-7; 8 bases map to TRBD2. J gave up 10 bases and V 8 bases, and 7 bases lay outside the gene matches. Germline V CDR1 and CDR2: SNHLY, FYNNEI. This CDR3 comprises 11 residues. CDR3 amino acids: CASPRGTRQYF. The CDR3 region has the DNA TGTGCCAGCCCCCGGGGGACTAGACAGTACTTC. The complete variable domain, with remaining parts taken from reference TRBV2 and TRBJ2-7, reads EPEVTQTPSHQVTQMGQEVILRCVPISNHLYFYWYRQILGQKVEFLVSFYNNEISEKSEIFDDQFSVERPDGSNFTLKIRSTKLEDSAMYFCASPRGTRQYFGPGTRLTVT.

The V gene is TRBV7-2, the J gene TRBJ1-5; D uncertain. The CDR3 totals 14 residues. The germline CDR1 and CDR2 sequences are SGHTA and FQGNSA. Trimming shortened V by 4 bases and J by 0 bases, and 7 bases separated the two germline ends. The DNA for the CDR3 is TGTGCCAGCAGCTGGACTGTTAGCAATCAGCCCCAGCATTTT. Amino acids: CASSWTVSNQPQHF.

The chain carries TRBV5-1 and TRBJ1-2; TRBD1 matches at 7 bases. Germline V CDR1 and CDR2: SGHRS, YFSETQ. The CDR3 is 15 residues long. V was clipped by 0 bases and J by 4 bases; unmatched bases: 6. The CDR3 reads CASSLGPPGGYGYTF. CDR3 in DNA: TGCGCCAGCAGCTTGGGTCCCCCAGGGGGCTATGGCTACACCTTC.

J is TRBJ2-5 and V is TRBV29-1; a weak D match, TRBD1 (6 bases). The last part of the DNA fits TRBJ2-7 better; the J call may be wrong. This CDR3 region has 15 residues. Per germline, CDR1 SQVTM and CDR2 ANQGSEA. DNA for the CDR3: TGCAGCGTTGGATGGGGGCAGGTTGGACCCTACGAGCAGTACTTC. Protein sequence: CSVGWGQVGPYEQYF.